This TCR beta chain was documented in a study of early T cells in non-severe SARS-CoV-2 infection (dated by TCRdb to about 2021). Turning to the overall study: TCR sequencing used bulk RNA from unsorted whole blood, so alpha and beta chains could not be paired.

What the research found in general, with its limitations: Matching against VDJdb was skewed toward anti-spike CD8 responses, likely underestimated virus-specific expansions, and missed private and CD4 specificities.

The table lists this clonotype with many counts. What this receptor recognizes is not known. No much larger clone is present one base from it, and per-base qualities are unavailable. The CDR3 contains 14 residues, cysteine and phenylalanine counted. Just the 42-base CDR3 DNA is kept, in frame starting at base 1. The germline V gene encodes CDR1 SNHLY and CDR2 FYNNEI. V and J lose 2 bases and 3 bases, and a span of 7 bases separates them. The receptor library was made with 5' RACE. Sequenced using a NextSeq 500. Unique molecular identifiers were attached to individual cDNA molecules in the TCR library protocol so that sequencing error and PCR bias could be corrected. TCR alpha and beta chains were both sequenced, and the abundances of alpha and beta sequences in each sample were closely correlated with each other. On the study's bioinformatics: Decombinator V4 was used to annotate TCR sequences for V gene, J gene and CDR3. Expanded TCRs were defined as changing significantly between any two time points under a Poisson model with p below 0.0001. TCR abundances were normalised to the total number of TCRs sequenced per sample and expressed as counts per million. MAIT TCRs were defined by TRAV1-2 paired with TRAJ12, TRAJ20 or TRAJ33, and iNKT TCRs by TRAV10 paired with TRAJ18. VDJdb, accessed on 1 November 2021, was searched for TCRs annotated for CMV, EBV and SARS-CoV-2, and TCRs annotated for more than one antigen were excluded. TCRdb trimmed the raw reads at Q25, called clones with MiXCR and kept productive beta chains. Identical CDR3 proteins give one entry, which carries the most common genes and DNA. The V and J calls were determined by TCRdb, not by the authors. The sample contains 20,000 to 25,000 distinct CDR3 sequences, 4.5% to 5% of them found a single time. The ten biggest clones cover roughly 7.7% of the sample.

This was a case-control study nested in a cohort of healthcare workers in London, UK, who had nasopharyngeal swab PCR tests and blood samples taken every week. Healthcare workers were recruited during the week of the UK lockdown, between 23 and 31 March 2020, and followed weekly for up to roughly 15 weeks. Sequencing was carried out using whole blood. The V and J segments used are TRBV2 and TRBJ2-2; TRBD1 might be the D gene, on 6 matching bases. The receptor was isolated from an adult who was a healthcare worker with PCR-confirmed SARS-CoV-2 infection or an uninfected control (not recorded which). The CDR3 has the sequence CASSEHRDTGELFF. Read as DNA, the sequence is TGTGCCAGCAGTGAACACAGGGACACCGGGGAGCTGTTTTTT.